What follows is one TCR beta chain and its context. These data originate in a study of blood T cell repertoires in COVID-19. CDR1 is SEHNR and CDR2 is FQNEAQ in the germline V gene (reference sequence). Trimming stripped 1 base from V and 5 bases from J, with 12 bases between. CDR3 length: 16 residues. The data were produced by immunoSEQ multiplex PCR, yet TCRdb's version contains in-frame clones alone and is incomplete. The data show around 200,000 clones, with 80% to 85% seen just once and 4.4% held by the top ten. Input material: peripheral blood. The V and J genes are TRBV7-9 and TRBJ1-6; unclear D gene. This clonotype originated in a man aged 50 or older with active or convalescent COVID-19. CDR3 amino acids: CASSLGPPGHNSPLHF. The CDR3 DNA reads as TGTGCCAGCAGCTTAGGACCGCCAGGCCATAATTCACCCCTCCACTTT.